The 6 T cell receptor beta chains below come from one sample, sequenced in a study of technical replicates of blood from a few donors. Sequenced by immunoSEQ multiplex PCR; TCRdb stores in-frame clones only, minus some. This sample carries over 55,000 clones, about 86% of them seen once, and the ten largest clones take roughly 5%. Specimen: PBMCs. These TCRs come from a human donor in good health. Some clones in this sample may be carry-over from other donors' samples.

This sequence joins TRBV2 and TRBJ2-7; weak D call: TRBD2 (5 bases). This CDR3 spans 11 amino acids. Trimming stripped 4 bases from V and 4 bases from J, with 5 bases between. CDR1 and CDR2 from the germline V gene are SNHLY and FYNNEI. This CDR3 is CASSGEYEQYF. As DNA, the CDR3 is TGTGCCAGCAGTGGGGAGTACGAGCAGTACTTC. The full variable domain, with the rest looked up from reference TRBV2 and TRBJ2-7, is EPEVTQTPSHQVTQMGQEVILRCVPISNHLYFYWYRQILGQKVEFLVSFYNNEISEKSEIFDDQFSVERPDGSNFTLKIRSTKLEDSAMYFCASSGEYEQYFGPGTRLTVT.

This clone has only one observation. The chain links TRBV18 to TRBJ2-2, with D possibly TRBD1 on 6 matching bases. The CDR3 covers 13 residues. Germline CDR1 and CDR2: KGHSH and LQKENI. The V gene lost 3 bases and the J gene lost 7 bases, with 9 bases spanning the gap. CDR3 loop: CASSPQGNGELFF. CDR3 nucleotides: TGTGCCAGCTCACCGCAGGGGAACGGGGAGCTGTTTTTT.

The J gene is TRBJ2-7, the V gene TRBV19; the match to TRBD2 covers 13 bases. This CDR3 comprises 17 residues. Germline V gene lookup returns CDR1 LNHDA and CDR2 SQIVND (reference sequence). V trimming: 5 bases; J trimming: 0 bases; junction bases outside the gene matches: 7. The CDR3: CASSPGTSGVSSYEQYF. CDR3 DNA: TGTGCCAGTAGTCCCGGGACTAGCGGGGTGAGCTCCTACGAGCAGTACTTC.

V and J are TRBV6-5 and TRBJ1-2; D unresolved. Germline V gene data show CDR1 as MNHEY and CDR2 as SVGAGI. CDR3 length: 14 amino acids. Trimming left V 0 bases short and J 9 bases short, with 14 bases between. DNA for the CDR3: TGTGCCAGCAGTTACTCGGGAGGCGCAGCAAGCTACACCTTC. It yields the protein CASSYSGGAASYTF.

The V call is TRBV4-3, the J call TRBJ1-1, with D possibly matching TRBD1 (5 bases). Germline loops: CDR1 LGHNA, CDR2 YSLEER. This CDR3 is built from 14 residues. V lost 0 bases and J lost 3, with 8 bases in between. The CDR3 protein is CASSQDPGDTEAFF. CDR3 nucleotides: TGCGCCAGCAGCCAAGATCCGGGGGACACTGAAGCTTTCTTT.

The rearrangement links TRBV18 to TRBJ2-7; 11 positions agree with TRBD2. Per germline, CDR1 KGHSH and CDR2 LQKENI. The CDR3 has 15 amino acids. The V and J ends lost 6 bases and 5 bases, in that order; junction bases with no gene match: 9. CDR3 sequence (DNA): TGTGCCAGCTCCTATGGGACTAGCGGCGGGAACGAGCAGTACTTC. Translation: CASSYGTSGGNEQYF.